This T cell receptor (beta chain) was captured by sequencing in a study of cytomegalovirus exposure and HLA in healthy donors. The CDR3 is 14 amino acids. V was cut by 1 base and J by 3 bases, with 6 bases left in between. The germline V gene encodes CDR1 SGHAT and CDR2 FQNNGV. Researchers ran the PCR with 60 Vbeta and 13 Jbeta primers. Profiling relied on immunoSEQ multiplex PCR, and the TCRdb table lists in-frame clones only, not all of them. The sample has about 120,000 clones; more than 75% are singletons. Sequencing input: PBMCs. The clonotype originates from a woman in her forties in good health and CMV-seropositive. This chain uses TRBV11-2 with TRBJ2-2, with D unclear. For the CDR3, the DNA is TGTGCCAGCAGCTTAGTGGCAGACACCGGGGAGCTGTTTTTT. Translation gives CASSLVADTGELFF.